One sample yielded the 17 T cell receptor beta chains listed below, sequenced in a study of T cell clones after liver transplantation. Assay: immunoSEQ multiplex PCR; the TCRdb copy retains only in-frame clones and omits some. The repertoire holds under 90,000 clones, with 75% to 85% as singletons. The source was CD4+ T cells from blood, collected before liver transplant. The receptors come from a human donor who received a liver transplant.

J is TRBJ1-1 and V is TRBV5-1; 7 nucleotides line up with TRBD1. The V gene end was trimmed by 0 bases and the J gene end by 1 base; junction bases not matched to a gene: 3. Germline CDR1 reads SGHRS; CDR2 reads YFSETQ. The CDR3 is 15 residues long. The CDR3 DNA is TGCGCCAGCAGCTTGGTGGGACAGAGGAACACTGAAGCTTTCTTT. It translates to CASSLVGQRNTEAFF.

The J gene is TRBJ2-1, the V gene TRBV5-1; D might be TRBD2 (6 bases). Trimming cost V 7 bases and J 5 bases, with 13 bases left between them. Per the germline V gene, CDR1 is SGHRS and CDR2 is YFSETQ. This CDR3 region has 13 residues. The DNA of the CDR3 is TGCGCCAGCGCCCGAGGAGGGGACAATGAGCAGTTCTTC. It specifies CASARGGDNEQFF.

The chain is built from TRBV28 and TRBJ1-3; 7 positions match TRBD1. This CDR3 has 14 residues. CDR1 MDHEN and CDR2 SYDVKM come from the germline V gene. Trimming cost V 5 bases and J 2 bases; bases outside gene matches: 3. CDR3 nucleotide sequence: TGTGCCAGCAGTCCCGGGACAGCTGGAAACACCATATATTTT. Translating it yields CASSPGTAGNTIYF.

This clone showed up just a few times. This chain joins TRBV18 and TRBJ2-7, with D unclear. Germline V gene sequence: CDR1 KGHSH, CDR2 LQKENI. V gave up 3 bases and J gave up 2 bases, with 11 bases separating them. The CDR3 is made up of 14 amino acids. As DNA, the CDR3 is TGTGCCAGCTCACCTAGTGGTGGAACCTACGAGCAGTACTTC. Translating gives CASSPSGGTYEQYF.

The chain couples TRBV10-3 to TRBJ2-7; 12 bases align to TRBD2. The CDR3 consists of 14 residues. The V gene's germline CDR1 is ENHRY and CDR2 SYGVKD. With 5 bases clipped from V and 6 bases from J, the junction kept 5 bases outside the gene matches. The CDR3 loop reads CAISNGLAGSEQYF. CDR3 bases: TGTGCCATCAGTAACGGACTAGCGGGGAGCGAGCAGTACTTC.

The chain couples TRBV27 to TRBJ2-1; D might be TRBD1 or TRBD2, each matching 7 bases. This CDR3 comprises 15 residues. CDR1 and CDR2 from the germline V gene are MNHEY and SMNVEV (reference sequence). Trimming left V 6 bases short and J 9 bases short, with 21 bases between. CDR3 protein: CASRGLTGRGGEQFF. The CDR3 DNA reads TGTGCCAGCAGAGGCTTGACAGGGAGGGGTGGTGAGCAGTTCTTC.

The chain uses TRBV5-1 and TRBJ1-1; D ambiguous. The CDR3 covers 15 residues. V lost 1 base to trimming and J lost 3 bases, with 13 bases between them. CDR1 is SGHRS, CDR2 YFSETQ, per germline. CDR3 bases: TGCGCCAGCAGCTTGATCGTAGGGCAGGACACTGAAGCTTTCTTT. It encodes CASSLIVGQDTEAFF.

The chain employs TRBV5-1 and TRBJ2-7; TRBD1 agrees at 7 bases. CDR3 length equals 13 residues. CDR1 is SGHRS and CDR2 is YFSETQ in the germline V gene. V shed 4 bases, J shed 2 bases, and the junction held 3 bases outside the gene matches. CDR3 region: CASSRDRTYEQYF. CDR3 sequence (DNA): TGCGCCAGCAGCCGGGACAGAACCTACGAGCAGTACTTC.

This clone was seen more than once but under ten times. The sample holds other DNA sequences that translate to the same CDR3. The chain carries TRBV5-4 and TRBJ2-5; 7 bases line up with TRBD2. Germline V lookup: CDR1 SGHNT, CDR2 YYREEE (reference sequence). CDR3 length: 13 residues. V was pared by 4 bases and J by 7 bases, with 7 bases of the junction left unmatched. This CDR3 reads CASSIAGPGTQYF. The CDR3 coding sequence is TGTGCCAGCAGCATAGCGGGTCCTGGGACCCAGTACTTC.

The chain combines TRBV19 with TRBJ1-4; no reliable D call. The CDR3 has 16 residues. Trimming removed 5 bases at V and 5 bases at J, with 18 bases between. Germline values: CDR1 LNHDA, CDR2 SQIVND (reference sequence). CDR3: CASSGGYRNFNEKLFF. In DNA, the CDR3 is TGTGCCAGTAGTGGAGGGTACAGAAACTTCAATGAAAAACTGTTTTTT.

V gene TRBV18 combines with J gene TRBJ1-2, with D possibly matching TRBD1 (5 bases). The germline gives CDR1 KGHSH, CDR2 LQKENI. Trimming took 3 bases from V and 7 from J, leaving 9 bases between them. The CDR3 spans 12 residues. CDR3 residues: CASSPQTAGYTF. Here the CDR3 DNA reads TGTGCCAGCTCACCCCAGACAGCTGGCTACACCTTC.

J is TRBJ2-2 and V is TRBV7-3; D gene unclear. The CDR3 has 13 amino acids. Trimming took 0 bases from V and 6 from J, leaving 5 bases between them. Germline CDR1 reads SGHTA; CDR2 reads FQGTGA. CDR3 DNA: TGTGCCAGCAGCTTAACAGGGCCCGGGGAGCTGTTTTTT. It is translated as CASSLTGPGELFF.

The chain recombines TRBV5-5 with TRBJ2-7, with D uncertain. Trimming took 1 base from V and 2 from J, leaving 7 bases between them. The germline V gene has CDR1 SGHKS and CDR2 YYEKEE (reference sequence). CDR3 size: 13 residues. In DNA form, the CDR3 reads TGTGCCAGCAGCTTGTACCGCACCTACGAGCAGTACTTC. Amino acids: CASSLYRTYEQYF.

The chain recombines TRBV28 with TRBJ2-1; D gene uncertain. This CDR3 has 15 amino acids. The V gene's germline CDR1 is MDHEN and CDR2 SYDVKM. V dropped 3 bases and J dropped 0 bases, with 9 bases sitting between them. CDR3 in amino acids: CASSFERTSYNEQFF. CDR3 nucleotides: TGTGCCAGCAGTTTCGAACGGACCTCCTACAATGAGCAGTTCTTC.

This clone was counted once. The chain combines TRBV6-5 with TRBJ2-7; 8 bases fit TRBD1. The CDR3 totals 15 residues. J gave up 2 bases and V 0 bases, and 3 bases lay outside the gene matches. Germline V lookup: CDR1 MNHEY, CDR2 SVGAGI. CDR3 sequence (DNA): TGTGCCAGCAGTTACTCGACAGGGGCTGCCTACGAGCAGTACTTC. It yields the protein CASSYSTGAAYEQYF.

This chain links TRBV23-1 with TRBJ2-3; 9 bases agree with TRBD1. TRBV23-1 is known as an ORF, though its function is uncertain. The CDR3 loop spans 15 amino acids. The CDR3: CALPGQGLVGDTQYF. The CDR3 coding sequence is TGCGCTCTACCGGGACAGGGCTTAGTAGGAGATACGCAGTATTTT.

This chain links TRBV19 with TRBJ1-1, with 8 nucleotides matching TRBD1. V gave up 10 bases and J gave up 4 bases; unmatched junction bases: 8. The CDR3 sequence is 13 residues long. The germline V gene has CDR1 LNHDA and CDR2 SQIVND (reference sequence). CDR3 sequence (DNA): TGTGCCACCAGGGACAGGACTCTCACTGAAGCTTTCTTT. Amino acids: CATRDRTLTEAFF.